This is a list of T cell receptor beta chains from one sample in a study of early T cells in non-severe SARS-CoV-2 infection. TCRdb ran MiXCR on the 5' RACE reads and lists one entry per CDR3 protein. Of about 58,000 distinct CDR3 sequences in the sample, roughly 8.4% were seen once. The sample consisted of whole blood. These receptor sequences come from an adult who was a healthcare worker with PCR-confirmed SARS-CoV-2 infection or an uninfected control (not recorded which). The CDR3 runs from the conserved cysteine through the conserved F or W. D genes are given only for firm matches. Rows may omit the clone size; those that give it use once, few, many or a size class.

J gene | D gene | clone size | V gene | CDR3 protein | CDR3 DNA
TRBJ2-1 | - | many | TRBV10-3 | CAISGTVYNEQFF | TGTGCCATCAGTGGGACAGTCTACAATGAGCAGTTCTTC
TRBJ2-7 | TRBD1 | many | TRBV3-1 | CASSPRGQGASYEQYF | TGTGCCAGCAGCCCCCGTGGACAGGGGGCGTCCTACGAGCAGTACTTC
TRBJ2-7 | - | few | TRBV20-1 | CSAGPGTYEQYF | TGCAGTGCGGGTCCAGGTACCTACGAGCAGTACTTC
TRBJ2-3 | TRBD2 | - | TRBV10-1 | CASSYLAVTSTDTQYF | TGCGCCAGCAGTTATCTAGCGGTTACGAGCACAGATACGCAGTATTTT
TRBJ2-2 | - | few | TRBV28 | CASKDPNTGELFF | TGTGCCAGCAAGGACCCGAACACCGGGGAGCTGTTTTTT
TRBJ1-1 | - | many | TRBV9 | CASSAGNLGLEAFF | TGTGCCAGCAGCGCAGGGAACTTAGGGCTTGAAGCTTTCTTT
TRBJ1-1 | - | - | TRBV20-1 | CSATLGKATEAFF | TGCAGTGCTACTTTGGGCAAGGCGACTGAAGCTTTCTTT
TRBJ1-1 | - | many | TRBV18 | CASSPLQGSTEAFF | TGTGCCAGCTCACCACTCCAGGGAAGCACTGAAGCTTTCTTT
TRBJ2-5 | - | few | TRBV5-1 | CASSPGLTRGETQYF | TGCGCCAGCAGCCCCGGACTTACCCGGGGGGAGACCCAGTACTTC
TRBJ2-3 | TRBD2 | few | TRBV12-3/TRBV12-4 | CASSSPRAGGGDTQYF | TGTGCCAGCAGTTCTCCGAGAGCGGGAGGTGGAGATACGCAGTATTTT
TRBJ1-3 | - | - | TRBV25-1 | CASRRDNSGNTIYF | TGTGCCAGCAGGCGTGATAACTCTGGAAACACCATATATTTT
TRBJ2-5 | - | many | TRBV20-1 | CSARETGAWQETQYF | TGCAGTGCTAGAGAGACGGGAGCTTGGCAAGAGACCCAGTACTTC
TRBJ2-2 | TRBD2 | many | TRBV6-2/TRBV6-3 | CASSRLAGGPAGELFF | TGTGCCAGCAGTAGACTAGCGGGAGGGCCGGCCGGGGAGCTGTTTTTT
TRBJ2-6 | - | - | TRBV7-8 | CASISSGANVLTF | TGTGCCAGCATCTCCTCTGGGGCCAACGTCCTGACTTTC
TRBJ1-2 | - | - | TRBV30 | CAWRYTGSGGYTF | TGTGCCTGGAGATATACAGGGAGCGGTGGCTACACCTTC
TRBJ2-3 | TRBD2 | - | TRBV19 | CASSATSGTSTDTQYF | TGTGCCAGTAGTGCAACTAGCGGGACTAGCACAGATACGCAGTATTTT
TRBJ1-1 | - | few | TRBV29-1 | CSFGWGNTEAFF | TGCAGCTTCGGGTGGGGGAACACTGAAGCTTTCTTT
TRBJ2-1 | - | few | TRBV18 | CASSPPGHLSYNEQFF | TGTGCCAGCTCACCACCGGGACATCTCTCCTACAATGAGCAGTTCTTC
TRBJ2-1 | - | many | TRBV11-1 | CASSLDPNEQFF | TGTGCCAGCAGCTTAGACCCCAATGAGCAGTTCTTC
TRBJ2-7 | - | - | TRBV28 | CASRPNVGGKSYEQYF | TGTGCCAGCAGGCCCAATGTAGGAGGGAAGTCCTACGAGCAGTACTTC
TRBJ2-3 | - | many | TRBV7-6 | CASAGALDTQYF | TGTGCCAGTGCGGGGGCCCTAGATACGCAGTATTTT
TRBJ1-6 | - | few | TRBV27 | CASSLSGGWGSPLHF | TGTGCCAGCAGCCTATCTGGGGGTTGGGGTTCACCCCTCCACTTT
TRBJ2-5 | - | few | TRBV7-6 | CASSLVGDPHQYF | TGTGCCAGCAGCTTAGTGGGTGATCCTCACCAGTACTTC
TRBJ2-1 | - | - | TRBV7-2 | CASSFSTSTNEQFF | TGTGCCAGCAGCTTTTCTACCAGTACCAATGAGCAGTTCTTC
TRBJ1-5 | - | many | TRBV6-6 | CASSYGQAGSNQPQHF | TGTGCCAGCAGTTACGGGCAGGCGGGTAGCAATCAGCCCCAGCATTTT
TRBJ2-5 | - | few | TRBV5-4 | CASSPPSGTRYQETQYF | TGTGCCAGCAGCCCCCCCTCCGGGACACGGTACCAAGAGACCCAGTACTTC
TRBJ2-1 | TRBD1 | few | TRBV6-4 | CASSMDRGNEQFF | TGTGCCAGCAGTATGGACAGGGGTAATGAGCAGTTCTTC
TRBJ1-1 | - | many | TRBV7-9 | CATLIGANTEAFF | TGTGCCACCCTTATAGGGGCGAACACTGAAGCTTTCTTT
TRBJ1-5 | TRBD1 | few | TRBV20-1 | CSARTPGQGTSNQPQHF | TGCAGTGCTAGAACGCCGGGACAGGGTACGAGCAATCAGCCCCAGCATTTT
TRBJ2-3 | TRBD2 | - | TRBV7-8 | CASSPGTSGSHTDTQYF | TGTGCCAGCAGCCCCGGGACTAGCGGGAGTCACACAGATACGCAGTATTTT
TRBJ1-5 | - | many | TRBV20-1 | CSARDRRGNQPQHF | TGCAGTGCTAGAGATCGCAGGGGCAATCAGCCCCAGCATTTT
TRBJ2-1 | TRBD2 | few | TRBV20-1 | CSARRGERLAGGLF | TGCAGTGCTAGGAGGGGGGAACGACTAGCGGGAGGTCTCTTC
TRBJ2-3 | TRBD2 | many | TRBV6-1 | CASSEAMTSGGGRNTQYF | TGTGCCAGCAGTGAAGCGATGACTAGCGGGGGCGGAAGGAATACGCAGTATTTT
TRBJ2-1 | - | few | TRBV5-6 | CASSLKREGIYNEQFF | TGTGCCAGCAGCTTGAAGCGAGAGGGGATTTACAATGAGCAGTTCTTC
TRBJ1-2 | TRBD1 | many | TRBV19 | CASSVQGRSPNYGYTF | TGTGCCAGTAGTGTACAGGGGCGATCGCCTAACTATGGCTACACCTTC
TRBJ2-3 | - | - | TRBV11-2 | CASSLGRTQYF | TGTGCCAGCAGCTTAGGTCGAACGCAGTATTTT
TRBJ2-7 | TRBD2 | many | TRBV20-1 | CSAAGTSGTLSYEQYF | TGCAGTGCTGCCGGGACTAGCGGGACTCTCTCCTACGAGCAGTACTTC
TRBJ2-1 | TRBD2 | - | TRBV7-3 | CASSLSGRANEQFF | TGTGCCAGCAGCCTAAGCGGGAGGGCCAATGAGCAGTTCTTC
TRBJ2-5 | - | - | TRBV21-1 | CASSKGGLTQETQYF | TGTGCCAGCAGCAAAGGCGGACTAACCCAAGAGACCCAGTACTTC
TRBJ2-3 | - | many | TRBV18 | CASSPFEGSTDTQYF | TGTGCCAGCTCCCCATTTGAGGGTTCCACAGATACGCAGTATTTT
TRBJ2-3 | - | many | TRBV2 | CASSGRTASHTQYF | TGTGCCAGCAGTGGCCGGACTGCCTCACATACGCAGTATTTT
TRBJ2-5 | - | - | TRBV28 | CATEGLVRETQYF | TGTGCCACCGAAGGTCTAGTCCGAGAGACCCAGTACTTC